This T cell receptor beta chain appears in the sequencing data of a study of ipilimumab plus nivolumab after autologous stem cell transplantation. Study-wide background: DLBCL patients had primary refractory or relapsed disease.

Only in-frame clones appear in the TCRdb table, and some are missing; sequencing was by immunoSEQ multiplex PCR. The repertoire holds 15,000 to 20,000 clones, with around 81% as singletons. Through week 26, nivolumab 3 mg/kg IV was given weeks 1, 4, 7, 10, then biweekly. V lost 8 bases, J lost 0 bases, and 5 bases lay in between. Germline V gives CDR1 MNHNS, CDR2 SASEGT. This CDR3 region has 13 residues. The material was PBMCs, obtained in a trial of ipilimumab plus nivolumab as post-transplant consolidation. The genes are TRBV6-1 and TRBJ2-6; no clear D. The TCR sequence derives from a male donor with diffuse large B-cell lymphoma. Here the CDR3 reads CASLDSGANVLTF. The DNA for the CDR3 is TGTGCCAGCCTAGACTCTGGGGCCAACGTCCTGACTTTC.